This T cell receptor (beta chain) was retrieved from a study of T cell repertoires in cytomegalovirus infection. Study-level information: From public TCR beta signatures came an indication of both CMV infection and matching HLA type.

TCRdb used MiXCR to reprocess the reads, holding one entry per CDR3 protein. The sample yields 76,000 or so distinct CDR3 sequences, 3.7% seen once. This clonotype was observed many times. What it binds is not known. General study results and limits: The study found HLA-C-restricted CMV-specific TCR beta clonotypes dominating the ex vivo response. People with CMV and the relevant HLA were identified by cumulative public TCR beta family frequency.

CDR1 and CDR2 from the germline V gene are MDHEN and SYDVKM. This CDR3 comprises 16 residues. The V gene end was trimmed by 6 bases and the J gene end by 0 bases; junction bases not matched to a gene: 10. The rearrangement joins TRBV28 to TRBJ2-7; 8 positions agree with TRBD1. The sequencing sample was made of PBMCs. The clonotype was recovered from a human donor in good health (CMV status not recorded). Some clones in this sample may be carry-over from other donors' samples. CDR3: CASRMGAGQGSYEQYF. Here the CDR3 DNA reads TGTGCCAGCAGGATGGGGGCCGGACAGGGCTCCTACGAGCAGTACTTC.